Here is one T cell receptor beta chain with its context. The target antigen is unknown. Per the germline V gene, CDR1 is MNHEY and CDR2 is SVGAGI. V lost 7 bases and J 4 bases, leaving 19 bases between the germline ends. CDR3 length equals 15 residues. The sample comes from a study of CD8+ T cells in alopecia areata. Sequencing templates came from extracted RNA that was reverse transcribed into cDNA. Data came from immunoSEQ multiplex PCR; TCRdb stores just in-frame clones and leaves some out. The sample carries 150,000 to 200,000 clones, around 50% recorded once. Study-wide findings and caveats: When scalp samples are sequenced, resident alphabeta T cells of normal skin are also captured.

The material sequenced was CD4+ T cells sorted from blood, taken at week 0. The chain is built from TRBV6-5 and TRBJ1-2; D is ambiguous. The sequence was collected from a human donor with alopecia areata. The DNA of the CDR3 is TGTGCCAGCACACCCGCGGTCGGGGAGCCCTATGGCTACACCTTC. Its translation is CASTPAVGEPYGYTF.